This T cell receptor beta chain appears in the sequencing data of a study of blood T cell repertoires in COVID-19. On the study more broadly: Researchers got acute and convalescent COVID-19 samples from the United States, Italy and Spain. The cDNA or gDNA used as material had been derived from T cells, B-cell-depleted T cells, or PBMCs.

V was trimmed by 10 bases and J by 1 base, leaving 13 bases between them. The CDR3 is 13 residues long. CDR1 and CDR2 (germline): ENHRY, SYGVKD. The method was immunoSEQ multiplex PCR; TCRdb's version includes in-frame clones alone and lacks a portion of them. The sample yields tens of thousands of clones, approximately 78% seen once. The source is a human donor with acute or convalescent COVID-19. The donor label of this sample is uncertain. The V and J genes are TRBV10-3 and TRBJ1-2, with unresolved D. Sequencing was performed on peripheral blood. CDR3 loop: CATTRDLNYGYTF. The CDR3 bases are TGTGCCACCACCCGGGATCTTAACTATGGCTACACCTTC.